The T cell receptor beta chain under discussion was sequenced for a study of blood T cell repertoires in COVID-19 (dated by TCRdb to about 2020). The study in broad terms: Samples covering the acute and convalescent phases of COVID-19 were provided by collaborators in the United States, Italy and Spain. Subjects who had been exposed to COVID-19, were actively infected with it, or had recovered from it provided the deeply sampled blood TCRbeta repertoires that made up the dataset. Samples were obtained from the ongoing ImmuneRACE study (first 160 participants) and from 1,000 to 1,500 subjects provided by 6 global collaborators. The sample metadata nearly always contained a de-identified subject ID, COVID-19 status, age in years and sex. Where HLA class I and class II types were available, the types were taken from metadata supplied by the sample provider, not from assay-based typing. The prospective study material was composed of cDNA or gDNA derived from T cells, B-cell-depleted T cells, or PBMCs. The repertoires were made available in a free public database intended to serve as a resource for research on the immune response to SARS-CoV-2.

Including cysteine and phenylalanine, the CDR3 has 19 amino acids. Only the CDR3 DNA stays, 57 bases, in frame from base 1. Trimming costs V 0 bases and J 4 bases, and their ends lie 22 bases apart. CDR1 SGHAT and CDR2 FQNNGV were looked up in the germline V gene. A second Seattle source provided samples from volunteer blood donors who had recovered from COVID-19. Each collaborating institution followed its own protocols to collect whole blood in K2EDTA tubes. For TCRbeta analysis, collaborators shipped samples as frozen whole blood, isolated PBMCs, or DNA extracted from either of those sample types. TCRbeta CDR3 regions were amplified from genomic DNA using the immunoSEQ Assay, a bias-controlled multiplex PCR. In the source study's methods: The number of nucleated cells in each sample was estimated by amplification of reference gene primers within the assay. To quantify the absolute abundance of each unique TCRbeta CDR3 rearrangement, sequence reads were collapsed and filtered. For each sample, productive Simpson clonality was calculated by taking the square root of Simpson's diversity index across productive rearrangements. TCRdb holds this immuneACCESS table with in-frame rearrangements only. Some clones are missing; in checked studies, unresolved V genes explain under half, and the rest has no known cause. V and J calls and clone size are as listed in that table; D and trimming were resolved from the DNA. The sample includes fewer than 450,000 clones, with more than 75% observed a single time. The ten biggest clones cover about 3.5% of the sample.

Concerning this clone: Which antigen it targets is not known. Base qualities were left out, and no much larger clone turns up one base away.

What the work shows at the level of the full study, not this receptor alone: How much clinical and demographic metadata was included differed by source and by participant, and the metadata was provided uncurated.

Sequenced input: peripheral blood. The chain couples TRBV11-2 to TRBJ2-1, with a tentative D gene TRBD2 over 6 matching bases. The receptor comes from a woman between 18 and 30 years old who had recovered from COVID-19. The DNA sequence is TGTGCCAGCAGCTTAGATCGGGCGAGCGGGTTACCCTCATACAATGAGCAGTTCTTC. Translated, it reads CASSLDRASGLPSYNEQFF.